Listed here is a single T cell receptor beta chain. The data originate from a study of OX40 agonist ivuxolimab in advanced cancers. Germline CDR1 reads MNHNY; CDR2 reads SVGAGI (reference sequence). The CDR3 loop spans 13 amino acids. The V end lost 0 bases, the J end lost 12 bases, and 14 bases lay between the germline ends. The method was immunoSEQ multiplex PCR; TCRdb's version includes in-frame clones alone and lacks a portion of them. Among about 32,000 clones listed, 75% to 85% were seen once. The chain couples TRBV6-6 to TRBJ1-2; D possibly corresponds to TRBD1 (5 bases). The sample consisted of CD4+ or CD8+ T cells sorted from blood, taken in a trial of the OX40 agonist ivuxolimab. The receptor's source is an adult with an advanced solid tumor such as melanoma, head and neck, liver or kidney cancer. The DNA of the CDR3 is TGTGCCAGCAGTTACTCGAGGGGAGAGAAGGACACCTTC. Translated, it gives CASSYSRGEKDTF.